This T cell receptor (beta chain) was retrieved from a study of blood T cell repertoires in COVID-19. About the study: Samples taken during acute and convalescent COVID-19 were collected in the United States, Italy and Spain. Sources were T cells, B-cell-depleted T cells, or PBMCs; the material itself was cDNA or gDNA.

Clones were sequenced by immunoSEQ multiplex PCR, and TCRdb holds only the in-frame ones, with some missing. This sample has about 400,000 clones, with 70% to 90% found just once. Losses at the gene ends were 4 bases for V and 0 bases for J; bases not matched to a gene: 6. The germline V gene has CDR1 LGHDT and CDR2 YNNKEL (reference sequence). CDR3 length: 16 amino acids. Adults between roughly 18 and 95 years of age took part from about two dozen US areas. The study assigned cohorts using participant-reported clinical history. This receptor was identified in a woman under 30 with acute COVID-19. The V gene is TRBV3-1 (or the pseudogene TRBV3-2), the J gene TRBJ2-7, with 10 positions matching TRBD1. Sequenced sample: PBMCs or T cells enriched from blood (not recorded which). The CDR3 DNA reads as TGTGCCAGCAGCCCTCCTAGGACAGGGGGCTCCTACGAGCAGTACTTC. It specifies CASSPPRTGGSYEQYF.